The following is a T cell receptor beta chain sequence with its context. V lost 2 bases, J lost 7 bases, and 16 bases lay in between. The CDR3 spans 14 residues. CDR1 and CDR2 from the germline V gene are SGHDT and YYEEEE. Alongside a J-beta primer mix, a sample-barcoded 5' primer served in a second PCR lasting about 7 to 12 cycles. TCRdb processed the 5' RACE reads anew with MiXCR; each CDR3 protein has one entry. The top ten clones hold approximately 15% of a sample with hundreds of thousands of distinct CDR3 sequences, roughly 26% of them seen once. These data belong to a study of blood T cells in healthy people across ages.

Sequenced sample: blood. This chain connects TRBV5-6 to TRBJ2-7; no firm D call. The TCR originated in a woman older than 75 in good health. The CDR3 here is CASSFRDGYNEQYF. CDR3 DNA: TGTGCCAGCAGCTTCCGAGACGGATACAATGAGCAGTACTTC.